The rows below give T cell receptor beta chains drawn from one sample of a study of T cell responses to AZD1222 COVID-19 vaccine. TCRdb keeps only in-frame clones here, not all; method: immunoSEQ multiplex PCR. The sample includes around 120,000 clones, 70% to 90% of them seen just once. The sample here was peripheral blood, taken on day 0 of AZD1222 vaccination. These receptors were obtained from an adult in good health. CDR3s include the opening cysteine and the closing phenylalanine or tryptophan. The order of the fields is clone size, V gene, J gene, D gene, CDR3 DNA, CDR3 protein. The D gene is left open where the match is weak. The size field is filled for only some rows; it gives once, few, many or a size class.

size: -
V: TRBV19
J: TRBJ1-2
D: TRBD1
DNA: TGTGCCAGTAGTAACAAAGAGGACAGGGGGCGGTTTGGCTACACCTTC
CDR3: CASSNKEDRGRFGYTF

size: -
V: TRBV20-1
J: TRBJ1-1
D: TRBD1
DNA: TGCAGTGCACCGGACAGGGACGCTTTCTTT
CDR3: CSAPDRDAFF

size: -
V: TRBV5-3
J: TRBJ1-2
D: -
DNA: TGTGCCAGAAGCTTCCTGACCTGTAACTATGGCTACACCTTC
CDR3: CARSFLTCNYGYTF

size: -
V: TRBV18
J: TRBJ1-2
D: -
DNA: TGTGCCAGCTCACTAGCCTCGGTCCCTGGCTACACCTTC
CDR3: CASSLASVPGYTF

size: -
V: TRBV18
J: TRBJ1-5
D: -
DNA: TGTGCCAGCTCACCGGGAGGGGGGGGCAATCAGCCCCAGCATTTT
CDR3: CASSPGGGGNQPQHF

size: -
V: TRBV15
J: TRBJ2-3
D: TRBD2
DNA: TGTGCCACCAGCAGAGTGGGGCGGGGGGGGTTCAGCAATCAGCCCCAGTATTTT
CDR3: CATSRVGRGGFSNQPQYF

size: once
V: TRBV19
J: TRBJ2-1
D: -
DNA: TGTGCCAGTAGTATGACGACTGGGAAACAGTTCTTC
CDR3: CASSMTTGKQFF

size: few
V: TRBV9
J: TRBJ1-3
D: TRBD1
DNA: TGTGCCAGCAACCCTGGACAGGGGGGGAGAAACACCATATATTTT
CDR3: CASNPGQGGRNTIYF

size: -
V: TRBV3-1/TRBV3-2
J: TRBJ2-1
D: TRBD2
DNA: TGTGCCAGCAGCCAACTAGCGGCCTCCTACAATGAGCAGTTCTTC
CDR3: CASSQLAASYNEQFF

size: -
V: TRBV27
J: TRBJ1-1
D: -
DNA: TGTGCCAGCTTTCCGGGGCACGGCATGAACACTGAAGCTTTCTTT
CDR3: CASFPGHGMNTEAFF